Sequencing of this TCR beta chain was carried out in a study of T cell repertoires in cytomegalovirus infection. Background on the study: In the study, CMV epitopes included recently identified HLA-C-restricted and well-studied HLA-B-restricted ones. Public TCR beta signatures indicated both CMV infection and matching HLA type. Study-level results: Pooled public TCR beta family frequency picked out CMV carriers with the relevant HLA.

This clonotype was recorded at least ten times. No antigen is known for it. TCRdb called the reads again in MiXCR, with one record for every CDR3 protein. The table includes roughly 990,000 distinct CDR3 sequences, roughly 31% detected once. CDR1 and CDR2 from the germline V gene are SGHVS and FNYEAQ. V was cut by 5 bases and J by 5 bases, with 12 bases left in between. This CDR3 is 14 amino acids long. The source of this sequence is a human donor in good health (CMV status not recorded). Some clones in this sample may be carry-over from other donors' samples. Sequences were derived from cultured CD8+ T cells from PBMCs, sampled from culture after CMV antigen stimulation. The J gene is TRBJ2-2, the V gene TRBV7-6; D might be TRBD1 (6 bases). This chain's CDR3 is CASSQTGITGELFF. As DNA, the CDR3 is TGTGCCAGCAGCCAAACAGGGATTACCGGGGAGCTGTTTTTT.